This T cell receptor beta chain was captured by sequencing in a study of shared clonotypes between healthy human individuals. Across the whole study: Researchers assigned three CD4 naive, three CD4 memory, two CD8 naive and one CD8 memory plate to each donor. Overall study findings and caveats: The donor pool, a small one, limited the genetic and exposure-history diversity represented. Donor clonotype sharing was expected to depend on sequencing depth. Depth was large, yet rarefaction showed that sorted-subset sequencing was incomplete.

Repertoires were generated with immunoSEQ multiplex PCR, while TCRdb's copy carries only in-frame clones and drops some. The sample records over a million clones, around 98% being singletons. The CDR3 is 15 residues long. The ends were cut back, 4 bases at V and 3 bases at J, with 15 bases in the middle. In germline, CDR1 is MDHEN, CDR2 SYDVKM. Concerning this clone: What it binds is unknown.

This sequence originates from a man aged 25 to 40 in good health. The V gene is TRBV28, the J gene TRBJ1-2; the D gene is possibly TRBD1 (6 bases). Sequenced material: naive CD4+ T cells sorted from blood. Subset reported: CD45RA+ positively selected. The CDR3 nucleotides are TGTGCCAGCAGTTCCCAGGGGACACCGTACTATGGCTACACCTTC. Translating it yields CASSSQGTPYYGYTF.